Listed below are T cell receptor beta chains from one sample, sequenced in a study of cytomegalovirus exposure and HLA in healthy donors. TCRdb's table, derived via immunoSEQ multiplex PCR, lists solely in-frame clones and lacks some. The repertoire holds about 150,000 clones, with 80% to 85% as singletons. What was sequenced was PBMCs. Every receptor here comes from a boy younger than 10 in good health and CMV-seronegative. The CDR3 runs from the conserved cysteine through the conserved F or W. D genes are given only for firm matches. The size entry is marked missing in some rows and otherwise reads once, few, many or a size class.

d_call j_call clone_size v_call cdr3_aa cdr3_nt
TRBD2 TRBJ2-1 NA TRBV10-3 CAISRPGLAGTVEQFF TGTGCCATCAGTAGACCGGGACTAGCAGGGACAGTTGAGCAGTTCTTC
NA TRBJ2-4 NA TRBV27 CASRGAAKNIQYF TGTGCCAGCAGGGGGGCAGCCAAAAACATTCAGTACTTC
NA TRBJ2-3 NA TRBV27 CASSPEWGRRDTQYF TGTGCCAGCAGTCCCGAGTGGGGGCGAAGGGATACGCAGTATTTT
NA TRBJ1-2 NA TRBV5-6 CASSLALSGYTF TGTGCCAGCAGCTTGGCTCTCTCCGGCTACACCTTC
NA TRBJ1-4 NA TRBV14 CASSQRRRLNEKLFF TGTGCCAGCAGCCAAAGGCGGCGACTTAATGAAAAACTGTTTTTT
TRBD1 TRBJ2-2 NA TRBV7-3 CASGQANTGELFF TGTGCCAGCGGACAGGCTAACACCGGGGAGCTGTTTTTT
NA TRBJ2-7 NA TRBV6-4 CASSLHRESHEQYF TGTGCCAGCAGCTTGCACAGGGAATCGCATGAGCAGTACTTC
NA TRBJ2-4 few TRBV27 CASSSLGQTRKNIQYF TGTGCCAGCAGTTCCTTAGGACAGACACGAAAAAACATTCAGTACTTC
NA TRBJ1-1 NA TRBV7-3 CASSLRGGTEAFF TGTGCCAGCAGCTTACGCGGGGGCACTGAAGCTTTCTTT
NA TRBJ2-1 NA TRBV28 CASSSTPGIHNEQFF TGTGCCAGCAGCTCAACGCCAGGGATCCACAATGAGCAGTTCTTC
TRBD2 TRBJ2-5 NA TRBV7-8 CASSALAGYQETQYF TGTGCCAGCAGCGCATTAGCGGGTTATCAAGAGACCCAGTACTTC
NA TRBJ1-1 NA TRBV11-1 CASTPWGGMPNTEAFF TGTGCCAGCACCCCCTGGGGGGGGATGCCGAACACTGAAGCTTTCTTT
TRBD2 TRBJ2-1 NA TRBV6-4 CASSDSIRTSVYTEQFF TGTGCCAGCAGTGACTCTATTCGGACTAGCGTCTATACGGAGCAGTTCTTC